The T cell receptor beta chain under discussion was sequenced for a study of regulatory T cells in long-lasting Graves disease. Regarding the study as a whole: Repertoires from persistent disease leaned toward TRBV28, TRBJ1-2 and TRBJ2-5.

CDR3 length: 11 amino acids. The germline CDR1 and CDR2 sequences are DFQATT and SNEGSKA (reference sequence). Deletions cut 0 bases from V and 7 bases from J, with 3 bases between. Indicated time point: newly diagnosed GD, antithyroid drugs for less than 3 months. PBMC-derived RNA was used for the TCR library. American Thyroid Association guidelines were used to diagnose Graves' disease. Arm-PCR with iRepertoire HTBI primers amplified the CDR3 regions for these TCR beta libraries. TCRdb ran MiXCR on the multiplex PCR reads and lists one entry per CDR3 protein. The sample has roughly 500,000 distinct CDR3 sequences, approximately 13% seen once; the top ten hold approximately 9.3%. This clonotype came up a few times. The antigen remains undetermined. These data were also filed under a second study, of T cells in Graves' hyperthyroidism and ophthalmopathy. As that study records: Most clonotypes expanded in the thyroid (above 0.001) were also present in blood. It was a median around seven months before onset that the model predicted ophthalmopathy.

The sequences come from peripheral blood mononuclear cells (PBMCs), collected at new diagnosis, from a patient treated with antithyroid drugs. This chain links TRBV20-1 with TRBJ2-2; no clear D gene. The sequence came from a young man with Graves disease. The CDR3 protein is CSARDDGELFF. The CDR3 coding sequence is TGCAGTGCTAGAGATGACGGGGAGCTGTTTTTT.